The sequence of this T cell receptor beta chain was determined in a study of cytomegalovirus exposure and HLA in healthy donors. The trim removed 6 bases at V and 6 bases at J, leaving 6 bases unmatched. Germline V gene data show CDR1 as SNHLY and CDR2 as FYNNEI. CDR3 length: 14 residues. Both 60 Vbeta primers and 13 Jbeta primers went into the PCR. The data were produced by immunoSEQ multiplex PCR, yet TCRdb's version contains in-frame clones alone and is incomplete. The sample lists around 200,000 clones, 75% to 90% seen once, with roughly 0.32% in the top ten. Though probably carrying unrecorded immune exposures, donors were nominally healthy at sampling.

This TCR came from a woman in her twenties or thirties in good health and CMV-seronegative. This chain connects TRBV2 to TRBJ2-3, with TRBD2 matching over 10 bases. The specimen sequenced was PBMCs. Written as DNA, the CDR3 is TGTGCCAGCAGCAGACTAGCGGGTCCGGATACGCAGTATTTT. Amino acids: CASSRLAGPDTQYF. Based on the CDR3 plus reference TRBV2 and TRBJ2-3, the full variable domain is EPEVTQTPSHQVTQMGQEVILRCVPISNHLYFYWYRQILGQKVEFLVSFYNNEISEKSEIFDDQFSVERPDGSNFTLKIRSTKLEDSAMYFCASSRLAGPDTQYFGPGTRLTVL.